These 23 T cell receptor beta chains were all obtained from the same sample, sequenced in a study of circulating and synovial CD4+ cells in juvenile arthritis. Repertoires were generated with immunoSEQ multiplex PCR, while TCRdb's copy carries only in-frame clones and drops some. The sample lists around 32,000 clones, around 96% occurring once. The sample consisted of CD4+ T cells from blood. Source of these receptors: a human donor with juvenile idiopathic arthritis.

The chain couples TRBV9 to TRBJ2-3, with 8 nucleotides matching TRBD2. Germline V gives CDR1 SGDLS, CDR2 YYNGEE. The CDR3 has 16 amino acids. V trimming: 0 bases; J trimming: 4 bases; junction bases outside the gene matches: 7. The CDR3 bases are TGTGCCAGCAGCGTAGACGGGGGGGCCCTCGCAGATACGCAGTATTTT. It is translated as CASSVDGGALADTQYF.

The CDR3 DNA sequence: TGTGCCAGCAGAGATGAAGGGGCCAGGGGCCATGGCTACACCTTC. It codes for CASRDEGARGHGYTF. V usage is TRBV2 and J usage is TRBJ1-2, with D perhaps matching TRBD1 (6 bases). CDR3 length: 15 residues. Germline CDR1 and CDR2: SNHLY and FYNNEI. V gave up 6 bases and J gave up 6 bases, with 20 bases separating them. Full variable domain (missing parts from reference TRBV2 and TRBJ1-2): EPEVTQTPSHQVTQMGQEVILRCVPISNHLYFYWYRQILGQKVEFLVSFYNNEISEKSEIFDDQFSVERPDGSNFTLKIRSTKLEDSAMYFCASRDEGARGHGYTFGSGTRLTVV.

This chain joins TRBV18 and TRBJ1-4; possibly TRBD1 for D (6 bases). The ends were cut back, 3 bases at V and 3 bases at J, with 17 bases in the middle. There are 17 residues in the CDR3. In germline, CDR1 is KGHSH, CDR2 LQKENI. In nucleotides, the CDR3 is TGTGCCAGCTCACCTTCTGGACAGAGGGGATCTAATGAAAAACTGTTTTTT. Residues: CASSPSGQRGSNEKLFF.

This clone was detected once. CDR3 protein: CASTGLAGEYEQYF. CDR3 coding DNA: TGCGCCAGCACTGGACTAGCGGGAGAGTACGAGCAGTACTTC. This chain links TRBV10-2 with TRBJ2-7, with TRBD2 identical over 13 bases. Germline CDR1 and CDR2: WSHSY and SAAADI. The V and J ends lost 7 bases and 4 bases, in that order; junction bases with no gene match: 4. The CDR3 contains 14 residues.

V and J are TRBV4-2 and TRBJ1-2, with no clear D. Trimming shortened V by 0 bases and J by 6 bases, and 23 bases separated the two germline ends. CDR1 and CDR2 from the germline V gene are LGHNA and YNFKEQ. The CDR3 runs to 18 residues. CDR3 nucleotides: TGTGCCAGCAGCCAAGAATGGGAGTCGCCCCAAACCCGGGATGGCTACACCTTC. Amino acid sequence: CASSQEWESPQTRDGYTF.

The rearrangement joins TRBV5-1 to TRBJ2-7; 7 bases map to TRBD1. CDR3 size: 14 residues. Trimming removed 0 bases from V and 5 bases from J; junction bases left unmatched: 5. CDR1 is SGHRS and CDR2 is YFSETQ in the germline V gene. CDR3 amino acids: CASSLGGGWNEQYF. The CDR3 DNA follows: TGCGCCAGCAGCTTGGGAGGGGGCTGGAACGAGCAGTACTTC.

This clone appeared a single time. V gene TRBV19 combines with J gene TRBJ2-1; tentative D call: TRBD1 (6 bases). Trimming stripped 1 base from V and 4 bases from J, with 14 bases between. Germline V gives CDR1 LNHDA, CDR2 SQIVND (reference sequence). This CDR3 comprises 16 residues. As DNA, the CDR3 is TGTGCCAGTAGTATAGGTCGCAGGGGCGAGTACAATGAGCAGTTCTTC. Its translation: CASSIGRRGEYNEQFF.

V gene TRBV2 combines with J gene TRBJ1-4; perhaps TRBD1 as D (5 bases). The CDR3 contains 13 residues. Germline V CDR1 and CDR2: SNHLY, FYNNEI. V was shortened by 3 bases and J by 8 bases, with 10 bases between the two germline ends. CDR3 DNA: TGTGCCAGCAGTGAGACAGTCTACGAAAAACTGTTTTTT. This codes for CASSETVYEKLFF.

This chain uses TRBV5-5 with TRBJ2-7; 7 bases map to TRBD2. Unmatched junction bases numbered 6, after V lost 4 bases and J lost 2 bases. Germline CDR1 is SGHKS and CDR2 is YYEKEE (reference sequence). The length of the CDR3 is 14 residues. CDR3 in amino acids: CASSRGGVTYEQYF. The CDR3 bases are TGTGCCAGCAGCCGTGGGGGGGTGACCTACGAGCAGTACTTC.

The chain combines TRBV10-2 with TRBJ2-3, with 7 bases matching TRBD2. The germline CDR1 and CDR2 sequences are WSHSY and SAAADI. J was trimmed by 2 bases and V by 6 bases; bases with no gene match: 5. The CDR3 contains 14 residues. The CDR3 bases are TGCGCCAGCAGCCTAGCGGAGAACACAGATACGCAGTATTTT. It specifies CASSLAENTDTQYF.

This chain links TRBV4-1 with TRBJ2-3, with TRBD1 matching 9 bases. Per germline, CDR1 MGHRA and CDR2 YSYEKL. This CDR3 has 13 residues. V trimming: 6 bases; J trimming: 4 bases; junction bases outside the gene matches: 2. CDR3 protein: CASRDRGPDTQYF. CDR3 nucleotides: TGCGCCAGCAGGGACAGGGGCCCAGATACGCAGTATTTT.

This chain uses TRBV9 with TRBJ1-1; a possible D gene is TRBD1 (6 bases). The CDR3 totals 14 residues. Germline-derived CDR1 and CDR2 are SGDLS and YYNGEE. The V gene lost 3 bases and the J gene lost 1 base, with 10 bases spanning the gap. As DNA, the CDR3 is TGTGCCAGCAGCGCCACAGGGACGAACACTGAAGCTTTCTTT. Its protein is CASSATGTNTEAFF.

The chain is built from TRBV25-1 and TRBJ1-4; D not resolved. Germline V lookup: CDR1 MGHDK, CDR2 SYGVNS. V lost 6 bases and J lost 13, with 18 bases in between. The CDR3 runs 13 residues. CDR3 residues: CASRPPESNPLFF. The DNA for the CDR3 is TGTGCCAGCAGGCCCCCGGAGTCAAACCCACTGTTTTTT.

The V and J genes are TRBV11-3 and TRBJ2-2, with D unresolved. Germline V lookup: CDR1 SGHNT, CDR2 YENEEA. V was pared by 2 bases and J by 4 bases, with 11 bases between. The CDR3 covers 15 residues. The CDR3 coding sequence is TGTGCCAGCAGCTTAAAAGGTCCGGGCACCGGGGAGCTGTTTTTT. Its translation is CASSLKGPGTGELFF.

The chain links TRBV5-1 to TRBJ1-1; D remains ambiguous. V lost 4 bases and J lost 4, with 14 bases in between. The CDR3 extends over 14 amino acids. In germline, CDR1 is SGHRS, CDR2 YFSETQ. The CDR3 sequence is CASSPEVWRTEAFF. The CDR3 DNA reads TGCGCCAGCAGCCCGGAGGTATGGCGCACTGAAGCTTTCTTT.

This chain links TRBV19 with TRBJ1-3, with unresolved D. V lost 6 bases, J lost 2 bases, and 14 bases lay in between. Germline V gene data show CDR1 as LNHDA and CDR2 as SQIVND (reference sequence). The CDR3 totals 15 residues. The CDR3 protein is CASSRTDLAGNTIYF. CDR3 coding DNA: TGTGCCAGTAGCCGAACGGATCTAGCTGGAAACACCATATATTTT.

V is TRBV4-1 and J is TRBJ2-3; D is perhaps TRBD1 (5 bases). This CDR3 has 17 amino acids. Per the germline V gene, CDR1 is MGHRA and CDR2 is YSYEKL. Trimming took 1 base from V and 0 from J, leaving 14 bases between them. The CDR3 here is CASSQVLGAESTDTQYF. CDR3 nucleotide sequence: TGCGCCAGCAGCCAAGTCCTTGGGGCAGAAAGCACAGATACGCAGTATTTT.

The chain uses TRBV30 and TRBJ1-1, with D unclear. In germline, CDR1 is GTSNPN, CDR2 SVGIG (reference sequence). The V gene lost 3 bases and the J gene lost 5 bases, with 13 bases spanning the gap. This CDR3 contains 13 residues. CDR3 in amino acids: CAWRGSGRTEAFF. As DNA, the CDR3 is TGTGCCTGGAGAGGCTCCGGCAGGACTGAAGCTTTCTTT.

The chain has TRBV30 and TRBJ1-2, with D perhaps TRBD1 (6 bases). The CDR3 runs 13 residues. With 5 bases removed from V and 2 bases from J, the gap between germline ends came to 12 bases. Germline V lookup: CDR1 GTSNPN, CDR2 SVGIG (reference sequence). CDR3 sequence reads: CAWAQGSNYGYTF. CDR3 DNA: TGTGCCTGGGCACAGGGAAGCAACTATGGCTACACCTTC.

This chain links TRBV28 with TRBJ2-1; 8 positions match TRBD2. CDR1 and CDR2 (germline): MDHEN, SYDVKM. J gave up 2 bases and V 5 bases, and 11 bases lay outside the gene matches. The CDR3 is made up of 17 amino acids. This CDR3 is CASSPTTSATTYNEQFF. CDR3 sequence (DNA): TGTGCCAGCAGTCCTACGACTAGCGCCACGACCTACAATGAGCAGTTCTTC.

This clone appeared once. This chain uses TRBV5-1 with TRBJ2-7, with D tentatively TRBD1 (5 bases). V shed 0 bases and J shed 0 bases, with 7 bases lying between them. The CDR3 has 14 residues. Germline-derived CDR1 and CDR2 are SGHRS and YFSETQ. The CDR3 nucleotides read TGCGCCAGCAGCTTGGACAGGAGCTCCTACGAGCAGTACTTC. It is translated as CASSLDRSSYEQYF.

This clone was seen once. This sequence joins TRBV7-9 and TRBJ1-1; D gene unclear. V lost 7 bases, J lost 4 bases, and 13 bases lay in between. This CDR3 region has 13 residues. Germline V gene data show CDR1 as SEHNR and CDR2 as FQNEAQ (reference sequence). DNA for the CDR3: TGTGCCAGCACCCTAGAGGGAGGCACTGAAGCTTTCTTT. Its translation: CASTLEGGTEAFF.

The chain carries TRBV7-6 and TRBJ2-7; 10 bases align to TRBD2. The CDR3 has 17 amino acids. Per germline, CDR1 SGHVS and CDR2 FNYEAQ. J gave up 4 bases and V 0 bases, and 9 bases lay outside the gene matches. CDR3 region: CASSLARLAGEGYEQYF. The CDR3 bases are TGTGCCAGCAGCTTAGCGCGGCTAGCGGGAGAGGGGTACGAGCAGTACTTC.